This T cell receptor beta chain was captured by sequencing in a study of blood T cell repertoires in COVID-19. Study as a whole: In each case, the material was cDNA or gDNA derived from T cells, B-cell-depleted T cells, or PBMCs.

TCRdb's copy holds only in-frame clones and misses some; the assay was immunoSEQ multiplex PCR. The table has roughly 150,000 clones, about 88% seen once. CDR1 SGHTA and CDR2 FQGNSA come from the germline V gene. V lost 6 bases and J lost 3; bases outside the gene matches: 6. This CDR3 is built from 16 residues. This rearrangement joins TRBV7-2 to TRBJ2-3, with 13 bases identical to TRBD2. This receptor was taken from a man in his fifties or sixties who had recovered from COVID-19. Sequenced input: peripheral blood. The CDR3 DNA reads as TGTGCCAGCAGTCCGACGGGACTAGCGGGGACAGATACGCAGTATTTT. This encodes CASSPTGLAGTDTQYF.